This T cell receptor beta chain was sequenced for a study of STAT3 mutations in large granular lymphocyte leukemia. Overall study context: Canonical activating STAT3 mutations were detected in roughly half of the longitudinally sequenced T-LGLL patients.

The assay was immunoSEQ multiplex PCR, and TCRdb's table has in-frame clones only and misses some. The sample has about 10,000 clones, roughly 55% seen once. V dropped 5 bases and J dropped 3; count of bases not matched to a gene: 6. Germline V gives CDR1 SGHDT, CDR2 YYEEEE. The CDR3 spans 14 residues. Points on this clone: Its specificity is not known.

Broader study findings: After therapy, 6 of 18 patients switched clonotypes, all new clones STAT3 wild type. At least one immunodominant TCR beta clonotype appeared in every T-cell large granular lymphocyte leukemia patient.

This clonotype was obtained from a boy aged 5 to 17 with T-cell large granular lymphocyte leukemia. Some clones in this sample may be carry-over from other donors' samples. The J gene is TRBJ2-5, the V gene TRBV5-6; 8 bases agree with TRBD1. The sample was peripheral blood mononuclear cells. This chain's CDR3 is CASSPTDREETQYF. For the CDR3, the DNA is TGTGCCAGCAGTCCCACGGACAGGGAAGAGACCCAGTACTTC.